These 8 T cell receptor beta chains originate from one sample sequenced in a study of blood T cell repertoires in COVID-19. Sequencing used immunoSEQ multiplex PCR; TCRdb keeps in-frame clones, though not all of them. This sample carries 60,000 to 70,000 clones, around 80% of them seen once, and the ten largest clones take 4.5% to 7%. The specimen sequenced was peripheral blood. The receptors shown here come from a woman in her sixties or seventies with acute or convalescent COVID-19.

This rearrangement joins TRBV6-5 to TRBJ1-2, with TRBD1 as a possible D gene (6 bases). CDR1 and CDR2 from the germline V gene are MNHEY and SVGAGI. Trimming removed 4 bases at V and 3 bases at J, with 15 bases between. The CDR3 consists of 15 residues. CDR3 region: CASSSGSNRDYGYTF. CDR3 sequence (DNA): TGTGCCAGCAGTTCAGGAAGCAACAGGGACTATGGCTACACCTTC.

The V gene is TRBV4-1, the J gene TRBJ1-2; D may be TRBD1 (5 bases). This CDR3 contains 16 residues. CDR1 MGHRA and CDR2 YSYEKL come from the germline V gene. Trimming removed 3 bases at V and 3 bases at J, with 17 bases between. The CDR3 loop is CASSHLGRGEDYGYTF. CDR3 DNA: TGCGCCAGCAGCCACCTAGGCAGAGGGGAGGACTATGGCTACACCTTC.

Remarks on this clone: Different DNA sequences within this sample yield the same CDR3. The chain links TRBV27 to TRBJ2-4, with D tentatively TRBD2 (6 bases). The CDR3 extends over 13 amino acids. The V gene lost 6 bases and the J gene lost 0 bases, with 6 bases spanning the gap. Germline CDR1 reads MNHEY; CDR2 reads SMNVEV (reference sequence). For the CDR3, the DNA is TGTGCCAGCAGCGGGGGAGCCAAAAACATTCAGTACTTC. Translated, it gives CASSGGAKNIQYF.

The chain links TRBV27 to TRBJ2-5, with 7 bases matching TRBD1. Germline assignment: CDR1 MNHEY and CDR2 SMNVEV (reference sequence). With V trimmed by 3 bases and J by 4 bases, 5 bases remained unmatched. This CDR3 is built from 14 residues. As DNA, the CDR3 is TGTGCCAGCAGTTTGAGGGGGCGCCCAGAGACCCAGTACTTC. It codes for CASSLRGRPETQYF.

The V and J genes are TRBV2 and TRBJ2-7; a weak D match, TRBD1 (5 bases). The V and J ends lost 4 bases and 2 bases respectively, with 15 bases between them. CDR3 length equals 15 residues. Germline lookup yields CDR1 SNHLY and CDR2 FYNNEI. The CDR3 region is CASSALRGLTYEQYF. Here the CDR3 DNA reads TGTGCCAGCAGTGCACTAAGGGGTTTGACCTACGAGCAGTACTTC.

The chain carries TRBV4-3 and TRBJ2-4; 7 bases line up with TRBD1. Germline CDR1 reads LGHNA; CDR2 reads YSLEER. Trimming removed 0 bases from V and 7 bases from J; junction bases left unmatched: 0. There are 13 residues in the CDR3. The CDR3 DNA sequence: TGCGCCAGCAGCCAAGAGACAGGGAACATTCAGTACTTC. Translation gives CASSQETGNIQYF.

The table lists this clone with a count of one. The J gene is TRBJ2-1, the V gene TRBV11-2; 9 nucleotides line up with TRBD1. With V trimmed by 5 bases and J by 0 bases, 8 bases remained unmatched. The CDR3 is 17 amino acids. In germline, CDR1 is SGHAT, CDR2 FQNNGV. The CDR3 sequence: CASSQTGTGYSYNEQFF. The CDR3 nucleotides are TGTGCCAGCAGCCAGACCGGGACAGGGTACTCCTACAATGAGCAGTTCTTC.

The V call is TRBV3-1 (or the pseudogene TRBV3-2), the J call TRBJ2-7, with a weak D call TRBD1 (6 bases). Trimming took 8 bases from V and 1 from J, leaving 12 bases between them. This CDR3 contains 13 residues. The germline V gene has CDR1 LGHDT and CDR2 YNNKEL (reference sequence). The CDR3 sequence: CASLQTGSYEQYF. CDR3 coding DNA: TGTGCCAGCCTACAGACAGGTTCCTACGAGCAGTACTTC.